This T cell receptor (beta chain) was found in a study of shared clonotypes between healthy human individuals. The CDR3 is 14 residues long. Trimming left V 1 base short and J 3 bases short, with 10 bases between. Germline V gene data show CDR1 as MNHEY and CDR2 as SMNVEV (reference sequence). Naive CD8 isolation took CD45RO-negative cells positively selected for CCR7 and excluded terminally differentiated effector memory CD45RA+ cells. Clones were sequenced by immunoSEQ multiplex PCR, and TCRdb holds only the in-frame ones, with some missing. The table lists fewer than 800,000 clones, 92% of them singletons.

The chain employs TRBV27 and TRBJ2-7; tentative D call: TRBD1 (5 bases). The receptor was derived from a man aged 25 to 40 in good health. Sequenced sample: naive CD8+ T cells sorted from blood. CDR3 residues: CASSLFGAYYEQYF. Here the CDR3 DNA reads TGTGCCAGCAGTTTATTTGGGGCCTACTACGAGCAGTACTTC.